This T cell receptor (beta chain) was recovered during a study of blood T cell repertoires in COVID-19. The wider study: Whether acute or convalescent, the COVID-19 samples came from the United States, Italy and Spain.

The CDR3 runs to 14 residues. V was clipped by 6 bases and J by 6 bases; unmatched bases: 5. CDR1 and CDR2 (germline): MRHNA, SNTAGT. Here immunoSEQ multiplex PCR was the method, and the copy in TCRdb shows in-frame clones only, minus some. The sample has some 180,000 clones, less than 85% seen once; the top ten hold about 7%. V is TRBV6-4 and J is TRBJ1-6, with TRBD1 identical over 7 bases. Sample: peripheral blood. The receptor comes from a human donor in a cohort sampled during active COVID-19. This chain's CDR3 is CASSHDRANSPLHF. Written as DNA, the CDR3 is TGTGCCAGCAGCCACGACAGGGCTAATTCACCCCTCCACTTT.